This T cell receptor (beta chain) derives from a study of CD8+CD57+ T cells in acquired aplastic anemia. Study-level findings and limits: Any difference that existed in CD8+ Simpson's diversity between patients and controls was not significant.

Profiling that covered TCR beta VDJ and CDR3 relied on genomic DNA as its template. Via MiXCR, TCRdb re-called the reads, giving one row per CDR3 protein. Of under 200,000 distinct CDR3 sequences in the sample, approximately 48% were seen once. Regarding this clonotype: The antigen is undetermined.

All sequencing subjects had displayed CD8+CD57+ cell expansion on flow cytometry. Each patient carried a diagnosis of severe acquired aplastic anemia. The sequencing input was sorted CD4+, CD8+, or CD8+CD57+ T cells (not recorded which) from PBMCs. The clonotype was recovered from a human donor with aplastic anemia.

The CDR3 sequence: CASTTPGNYGYTF. The CDR3 DNA is TGTGCCAGCACTACTCCTGGTAACTATGGCTACACCTTC. This chain joins TRBV6-1 and TRBJ1-2; D unresolved. The CDR3 has 13 residues. Per the germline V gene, CDR1 is MNHNS and CDR2 is SASEGT. V was clipped by 7 bases and J by 1 base, with 10 bases between them.